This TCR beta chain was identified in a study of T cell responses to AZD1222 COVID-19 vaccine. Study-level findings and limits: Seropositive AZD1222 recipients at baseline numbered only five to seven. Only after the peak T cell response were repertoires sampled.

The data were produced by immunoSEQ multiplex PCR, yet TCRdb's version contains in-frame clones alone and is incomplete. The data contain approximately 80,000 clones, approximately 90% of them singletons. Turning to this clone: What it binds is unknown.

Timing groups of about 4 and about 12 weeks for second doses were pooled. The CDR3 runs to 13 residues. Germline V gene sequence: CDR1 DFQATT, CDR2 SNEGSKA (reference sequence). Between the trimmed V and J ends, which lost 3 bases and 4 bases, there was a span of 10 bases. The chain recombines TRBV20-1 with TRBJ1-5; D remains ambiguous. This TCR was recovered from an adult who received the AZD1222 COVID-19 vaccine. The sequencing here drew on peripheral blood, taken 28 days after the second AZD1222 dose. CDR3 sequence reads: CSASGRGNQPQHF. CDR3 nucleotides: TGCAGTGCTAGTGGGCGGGGAAATCAGCCCCAGCATTTT.